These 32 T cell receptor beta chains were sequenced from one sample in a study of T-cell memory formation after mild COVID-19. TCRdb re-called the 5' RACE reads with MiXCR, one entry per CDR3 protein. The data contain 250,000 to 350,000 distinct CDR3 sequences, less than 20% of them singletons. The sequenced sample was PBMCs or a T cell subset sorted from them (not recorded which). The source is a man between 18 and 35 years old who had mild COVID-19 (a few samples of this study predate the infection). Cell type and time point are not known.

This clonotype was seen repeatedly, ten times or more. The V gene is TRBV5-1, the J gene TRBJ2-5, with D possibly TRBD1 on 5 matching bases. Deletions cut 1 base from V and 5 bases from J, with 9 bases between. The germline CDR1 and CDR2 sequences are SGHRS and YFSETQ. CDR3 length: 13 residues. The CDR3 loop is CASSLSQAETQYF. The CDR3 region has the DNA TGCGCCAGCAGCTTGTCACAGGCGGAGACCCAGTACTTC.

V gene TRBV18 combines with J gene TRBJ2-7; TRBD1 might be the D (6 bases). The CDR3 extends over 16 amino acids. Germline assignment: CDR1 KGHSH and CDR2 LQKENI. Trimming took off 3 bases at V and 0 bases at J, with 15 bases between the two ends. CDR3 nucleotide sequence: TGTGCCAGCTCACCCCGGGACACCTCTGTCTCCTACGAGCAGTACTTC. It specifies CASSPRDTSVSYEQYF.

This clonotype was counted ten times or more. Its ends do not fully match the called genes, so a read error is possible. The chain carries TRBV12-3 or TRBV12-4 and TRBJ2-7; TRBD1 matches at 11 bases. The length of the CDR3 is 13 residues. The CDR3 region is CASTDRRTGGQIF. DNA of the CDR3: TGTGCCAGCACCGATCGTAGGACAGGGGGCCAGATCTTC.

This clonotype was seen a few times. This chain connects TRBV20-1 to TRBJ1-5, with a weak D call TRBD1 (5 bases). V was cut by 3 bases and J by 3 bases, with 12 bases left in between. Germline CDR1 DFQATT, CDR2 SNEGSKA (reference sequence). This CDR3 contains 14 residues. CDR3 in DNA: TGCAGTGCTAGGGTCCCGGGGCCCAATCAGCCCCAGCATTTT. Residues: CSARVPGPNQPQHF.

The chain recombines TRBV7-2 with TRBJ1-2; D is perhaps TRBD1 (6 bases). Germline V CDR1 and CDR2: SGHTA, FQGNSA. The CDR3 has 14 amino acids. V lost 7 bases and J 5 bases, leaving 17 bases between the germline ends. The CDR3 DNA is TGTGCCAGCACCCGAGGGGGGCAGGGATATGGCTACACCTTC. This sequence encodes CASTRGGQGYGYTF.

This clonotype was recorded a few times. CDR3 in amino acids: CASSQGNRGFNEQFF. The DNA for the CDR3 is TGCGCCAGCAGCCAAGGCAACAGGGGTTTCAATGAGCAGTTCTTC. The rearrangement uses TRBV4-3 and TRBJ2-1; 7 bases match TRBD1. CDR1 and CDR2 from the germline V gene are LGHNA and YSLEER. The CDR3 extends over 15 amino acids. V lost 1 base to trimming and J lost 6 bases; unmatched junction nucleotides: 6.

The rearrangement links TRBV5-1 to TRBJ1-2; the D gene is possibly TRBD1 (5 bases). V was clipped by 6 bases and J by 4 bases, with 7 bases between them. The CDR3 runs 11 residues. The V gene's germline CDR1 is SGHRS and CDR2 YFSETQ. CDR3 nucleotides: TGCGCCAGCACCGACAGCTATGGCTACACCTTC. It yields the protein CASTDSYGYTF.

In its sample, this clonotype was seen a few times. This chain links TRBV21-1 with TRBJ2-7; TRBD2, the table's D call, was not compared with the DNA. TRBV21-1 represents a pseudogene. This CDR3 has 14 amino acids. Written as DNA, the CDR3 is TGTGCCAGCACCCAGCAGCGGGGACCCAACGAGCAGTACTTC. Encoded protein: CASTQQRGPNEQYF.

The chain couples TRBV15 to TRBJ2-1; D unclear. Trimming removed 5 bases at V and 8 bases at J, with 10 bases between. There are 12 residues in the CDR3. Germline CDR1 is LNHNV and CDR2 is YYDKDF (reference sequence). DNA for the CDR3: TGTGCCACCAGCTCTCACAAGTATGAGCAGTTCTTC. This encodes CATSSHKYEQFF.

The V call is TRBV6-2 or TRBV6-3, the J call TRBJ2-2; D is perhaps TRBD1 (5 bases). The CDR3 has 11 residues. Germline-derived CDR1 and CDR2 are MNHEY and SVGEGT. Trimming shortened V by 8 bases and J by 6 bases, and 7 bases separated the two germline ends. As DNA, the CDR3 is TGTGCCAGCGTCAGGGCCGGGGAGCTGTTTTTT. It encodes CASVRAGELFF.

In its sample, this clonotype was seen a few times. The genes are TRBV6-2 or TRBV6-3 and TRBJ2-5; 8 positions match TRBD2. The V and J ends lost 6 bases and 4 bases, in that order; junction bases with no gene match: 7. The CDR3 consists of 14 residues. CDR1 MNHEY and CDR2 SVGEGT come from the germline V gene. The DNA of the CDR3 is TGTGCCAGCAGGAGCGGGGGCCGGGGAGAGACCCAGTACTTC. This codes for CASRSGGRGETQYF.

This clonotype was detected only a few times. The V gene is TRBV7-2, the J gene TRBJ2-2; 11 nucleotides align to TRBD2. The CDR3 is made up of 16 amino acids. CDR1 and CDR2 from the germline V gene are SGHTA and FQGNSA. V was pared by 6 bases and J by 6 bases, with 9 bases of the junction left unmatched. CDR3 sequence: CASRRLAGSWAGELFF. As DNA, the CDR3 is TGTGCCAGCAGAAGACTAGCGGGGTCGTGGGCCGGGGAGCTGTTTTTT.

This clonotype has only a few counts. The CDR3 region has the DNA TGTGCCAGCAGCCAAGGGCAGGAGAACACTGAAGCTTTCTTT. Translation: CASSQGQENTEAFF. J is TRBJ1-1 and V is TRBV7-3; D unresolved. CDR1 and CDR2 (germline): SGHTA, FQGTGA. The CDR3 sequence is 14 residues long. With 5 bases removed from V and 1 base from J, the gap between germline ends came to 11 bases.

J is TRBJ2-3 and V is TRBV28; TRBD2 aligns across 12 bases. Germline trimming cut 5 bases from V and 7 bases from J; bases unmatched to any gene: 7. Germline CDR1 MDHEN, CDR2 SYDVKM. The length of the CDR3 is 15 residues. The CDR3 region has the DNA TGTGCCAGCAGTACTCCGACTAGCGGGGGATATACGCAGTATTTT. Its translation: CASSTPTSGGYTQYF.

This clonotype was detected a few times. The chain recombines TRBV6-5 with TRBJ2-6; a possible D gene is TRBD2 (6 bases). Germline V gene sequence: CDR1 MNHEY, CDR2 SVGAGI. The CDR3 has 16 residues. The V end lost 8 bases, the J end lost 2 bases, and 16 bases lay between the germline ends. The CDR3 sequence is CASWGGGTAGANVLTF. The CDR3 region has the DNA TGTGCCAGCTGGGGTGGGGGGACGGCTGGGGCCAACGTCCTGACTTTC.

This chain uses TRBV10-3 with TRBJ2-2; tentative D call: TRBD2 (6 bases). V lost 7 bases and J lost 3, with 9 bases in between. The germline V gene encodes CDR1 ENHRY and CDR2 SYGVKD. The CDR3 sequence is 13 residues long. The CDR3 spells CAIMGGYTGELFF. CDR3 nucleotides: TGTGCCATCATGGGGGGATACACCGGGGAGCTGTTTTTT.

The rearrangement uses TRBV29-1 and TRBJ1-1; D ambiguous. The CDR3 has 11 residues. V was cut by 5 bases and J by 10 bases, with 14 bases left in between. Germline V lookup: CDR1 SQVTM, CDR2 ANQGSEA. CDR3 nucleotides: TGCAGCGTTTATCTACAGATGGGAGCTTTCTTT. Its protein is CSVYLQMGAFF.

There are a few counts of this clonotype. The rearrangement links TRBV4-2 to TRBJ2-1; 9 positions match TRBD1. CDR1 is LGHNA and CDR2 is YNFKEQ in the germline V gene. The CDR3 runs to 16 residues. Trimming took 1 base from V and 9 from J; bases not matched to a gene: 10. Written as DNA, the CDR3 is TGTGCCAGCAGCCAAGTCGATGGGGACAGGGCCAGTGAGCAGTTCTTC. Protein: CASSQVDGDRASEQFF.

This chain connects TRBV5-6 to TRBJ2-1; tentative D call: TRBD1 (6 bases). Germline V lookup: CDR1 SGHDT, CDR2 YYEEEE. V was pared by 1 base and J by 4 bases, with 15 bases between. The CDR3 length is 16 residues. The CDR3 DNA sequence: TGTGCCAGCAGCTTGAGTTCCGGGACAACTTACAATGAGCAGTTCTTC. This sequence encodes CASSLSSGTTYNEQFF. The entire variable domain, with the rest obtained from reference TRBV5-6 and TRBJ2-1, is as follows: DAGVTQSPTHLIKTRGQQVTLRCSPKSGHDTVSWYQQALGQGPQFIFQYYEEEERQRGNFPDRFSGHQFPNYSSELNVNALLLGDSALYLCASSLSSGTTYNEQFFGPGTRLTVL.

The CDR3 sequence: CASSYRPLVYDPTAQGGFYTF. The CDR3 coding sequence is TGTGCCAGCAGCTACCGACCACTCGTATACGACCCGACGGCGCAGGGTGGATTCTACACCTTC. The genes are TRBV7-9 and TRBJ1-2; TRBD1 might be the D (5 bases). In germline, CDR1 is SEHNR, CDR2 FQNEAQ (reference sequence). Trimming took 4 bases from V and 10 from J, leaving 40 bases between them. The length of the CDR3 is 21 residues.

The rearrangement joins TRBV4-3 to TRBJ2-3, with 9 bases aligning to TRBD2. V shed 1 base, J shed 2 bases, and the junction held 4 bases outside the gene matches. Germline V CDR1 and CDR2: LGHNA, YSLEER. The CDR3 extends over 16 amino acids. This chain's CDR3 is CASSQGPSGVTDTQYF. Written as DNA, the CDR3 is TGCGCCAGCAGCCAAGGGCCTAGCGGGGTCACAGATACGCAGTATTTT.

The CDR3: CASSPPRGGTEAFF. The CDR3 DNA is TGTGCCAGCAGCCCGCCCAGGGGGGGGACTGAAGCTTTCTTT. The genes are TRBV7-6 and TRBJ1-1; 7 bases are a match to TRBD1. Germline CDR1 reads SGHVS; CDR2 reads FNYEAQ. CDR3 size: 14 residues. After removal of 5 bases from V and 5 bases from J, the junction contained 8 bases not matched to a gene.

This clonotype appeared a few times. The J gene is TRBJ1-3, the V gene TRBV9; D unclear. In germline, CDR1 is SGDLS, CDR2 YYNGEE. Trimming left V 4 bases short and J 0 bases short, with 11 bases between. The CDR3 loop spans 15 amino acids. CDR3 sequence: CASSLTPSSGNTIYF. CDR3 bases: TGTGCCAGCAGCCTTACTCCCAGCTCTGGAAACACCATATATTTT.

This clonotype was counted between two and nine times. The CDR3 nucleotides read TGTGCCAGCAGCTTAGTACTGATAGGGCTCTTTGGAAACACCATATATTTT. Its translation: CASSLVLIGLFGNTIYF. The rearrangement joins TRBV7-2 to TRBJ1-3; no clear D gene. CDR1 SGHTA and CDR2 FQGNSA come from the germline V gene. The CDR3 is 17 amino acids. Trimming took off 1 base at V and 3 bases at J, with 16 bases between the two ends.

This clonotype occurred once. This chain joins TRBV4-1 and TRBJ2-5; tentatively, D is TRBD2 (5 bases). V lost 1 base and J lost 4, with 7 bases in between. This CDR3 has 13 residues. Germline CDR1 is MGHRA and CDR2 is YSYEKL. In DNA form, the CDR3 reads TGCGCCAGCAGCCAAGCCGGGGTAGAGACCCAGTACTTC. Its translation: CASSQAGVETQYF.

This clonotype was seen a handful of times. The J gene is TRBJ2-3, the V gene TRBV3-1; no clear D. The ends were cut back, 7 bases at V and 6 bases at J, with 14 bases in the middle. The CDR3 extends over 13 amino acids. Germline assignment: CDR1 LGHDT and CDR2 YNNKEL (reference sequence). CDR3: CASTQAKLDTQYF. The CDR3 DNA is TGTGCCAGCACCCAGGCGAAGTTGGATACGCAGTATTTT.

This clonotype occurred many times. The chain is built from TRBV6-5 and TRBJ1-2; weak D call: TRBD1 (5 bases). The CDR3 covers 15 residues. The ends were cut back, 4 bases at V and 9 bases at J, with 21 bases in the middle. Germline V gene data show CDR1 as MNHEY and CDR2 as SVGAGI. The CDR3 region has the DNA TGTGCCAGCAGTTCCCGGGGGACGGCGGGAAGGAGCTACACCTTC. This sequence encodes CASSSRGTAGRSYTF.

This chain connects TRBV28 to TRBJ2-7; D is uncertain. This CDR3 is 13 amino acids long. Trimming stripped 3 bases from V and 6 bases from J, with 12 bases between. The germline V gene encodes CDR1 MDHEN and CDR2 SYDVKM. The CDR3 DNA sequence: TGTGCCAGCAGTTTGTCGCCCCATGGCGAGCAGTACGTC. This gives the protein CASSLSPHGEQYV.

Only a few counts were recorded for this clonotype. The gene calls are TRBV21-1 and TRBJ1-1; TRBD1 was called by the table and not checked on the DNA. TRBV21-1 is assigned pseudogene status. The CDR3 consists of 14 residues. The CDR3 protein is CASSTDTMNTEAFF. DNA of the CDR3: TGTGCCAGCAGCACGGACACCATGAACACTGAAGCTTTCTTT.

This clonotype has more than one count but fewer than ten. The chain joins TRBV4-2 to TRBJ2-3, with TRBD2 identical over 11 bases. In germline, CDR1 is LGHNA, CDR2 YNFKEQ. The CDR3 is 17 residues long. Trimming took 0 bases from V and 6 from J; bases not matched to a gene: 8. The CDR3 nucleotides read TGTGCCAGCAGCCAAGAACCCCATAGCGGGGGGGCGGATACGCAGTATTTT. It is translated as CASSQEPHSGGADTQYF.

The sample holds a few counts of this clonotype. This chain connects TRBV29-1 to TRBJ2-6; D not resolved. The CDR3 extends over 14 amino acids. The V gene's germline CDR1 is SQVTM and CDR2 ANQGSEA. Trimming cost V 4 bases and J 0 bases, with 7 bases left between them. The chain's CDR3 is CSVGPNSGANVLTF. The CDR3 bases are TGCAGCGTTGGCCCGAACTCTGGGGCCAACGTCCTGACTTTC.

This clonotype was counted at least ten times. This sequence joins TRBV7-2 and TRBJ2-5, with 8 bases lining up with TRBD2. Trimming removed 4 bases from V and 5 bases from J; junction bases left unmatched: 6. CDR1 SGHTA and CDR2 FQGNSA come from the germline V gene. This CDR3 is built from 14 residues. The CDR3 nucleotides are TGTGCCAGCAGCTCCTATCGGGGGGGCGAGACCCAGTACTTC. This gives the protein CASSSYRGGETQYF.